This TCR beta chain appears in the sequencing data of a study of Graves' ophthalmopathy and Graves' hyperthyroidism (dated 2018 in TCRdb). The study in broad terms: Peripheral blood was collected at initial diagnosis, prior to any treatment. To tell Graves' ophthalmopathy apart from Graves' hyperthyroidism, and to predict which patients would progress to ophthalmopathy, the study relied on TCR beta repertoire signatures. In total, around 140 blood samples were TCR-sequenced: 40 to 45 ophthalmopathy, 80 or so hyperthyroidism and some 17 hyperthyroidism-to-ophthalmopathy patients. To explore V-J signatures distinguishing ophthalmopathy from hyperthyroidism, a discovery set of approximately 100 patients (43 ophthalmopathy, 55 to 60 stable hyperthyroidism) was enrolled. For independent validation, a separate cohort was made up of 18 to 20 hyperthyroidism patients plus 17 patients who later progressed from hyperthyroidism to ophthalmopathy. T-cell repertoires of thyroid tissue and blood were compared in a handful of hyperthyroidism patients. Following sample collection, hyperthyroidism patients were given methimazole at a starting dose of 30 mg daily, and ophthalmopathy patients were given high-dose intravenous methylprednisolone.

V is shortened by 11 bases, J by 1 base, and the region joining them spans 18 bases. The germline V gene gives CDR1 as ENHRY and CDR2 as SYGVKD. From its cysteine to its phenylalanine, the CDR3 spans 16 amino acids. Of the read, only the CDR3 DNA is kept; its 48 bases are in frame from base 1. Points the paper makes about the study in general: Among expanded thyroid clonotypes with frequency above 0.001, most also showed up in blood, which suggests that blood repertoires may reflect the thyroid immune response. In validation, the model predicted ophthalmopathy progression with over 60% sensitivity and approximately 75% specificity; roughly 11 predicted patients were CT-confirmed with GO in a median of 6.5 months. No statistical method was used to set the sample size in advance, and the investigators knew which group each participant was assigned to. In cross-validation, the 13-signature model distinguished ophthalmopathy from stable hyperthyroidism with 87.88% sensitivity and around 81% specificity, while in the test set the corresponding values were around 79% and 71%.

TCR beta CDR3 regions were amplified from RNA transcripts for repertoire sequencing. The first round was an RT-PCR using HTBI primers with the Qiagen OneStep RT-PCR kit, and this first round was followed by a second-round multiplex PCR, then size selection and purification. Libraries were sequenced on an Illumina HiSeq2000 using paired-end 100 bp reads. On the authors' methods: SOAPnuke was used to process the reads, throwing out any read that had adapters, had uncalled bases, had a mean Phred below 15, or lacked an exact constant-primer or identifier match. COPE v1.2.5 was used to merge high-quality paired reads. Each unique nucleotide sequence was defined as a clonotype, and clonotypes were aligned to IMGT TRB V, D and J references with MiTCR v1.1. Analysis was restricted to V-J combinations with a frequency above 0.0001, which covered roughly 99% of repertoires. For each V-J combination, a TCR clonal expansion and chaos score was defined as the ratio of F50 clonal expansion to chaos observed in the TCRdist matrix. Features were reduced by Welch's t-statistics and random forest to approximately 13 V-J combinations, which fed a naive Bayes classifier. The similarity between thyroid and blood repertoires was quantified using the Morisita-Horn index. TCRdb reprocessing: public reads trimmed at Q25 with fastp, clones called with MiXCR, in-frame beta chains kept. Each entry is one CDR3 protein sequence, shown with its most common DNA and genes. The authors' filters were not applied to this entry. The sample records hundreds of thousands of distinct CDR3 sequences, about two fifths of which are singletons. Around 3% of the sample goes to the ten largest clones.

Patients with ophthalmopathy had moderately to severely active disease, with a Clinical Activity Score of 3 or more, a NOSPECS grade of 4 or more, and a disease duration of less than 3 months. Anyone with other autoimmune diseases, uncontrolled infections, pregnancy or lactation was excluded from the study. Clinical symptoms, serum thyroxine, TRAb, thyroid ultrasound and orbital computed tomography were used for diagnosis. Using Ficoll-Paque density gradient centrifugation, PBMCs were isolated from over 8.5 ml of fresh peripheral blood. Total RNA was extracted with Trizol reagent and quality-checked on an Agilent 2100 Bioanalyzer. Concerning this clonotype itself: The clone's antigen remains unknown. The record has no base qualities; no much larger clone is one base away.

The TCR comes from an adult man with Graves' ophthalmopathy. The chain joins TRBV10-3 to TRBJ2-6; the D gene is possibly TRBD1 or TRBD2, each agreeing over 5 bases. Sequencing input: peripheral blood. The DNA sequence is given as TGTGCCTGGAGCCCGGGACGGGATTCTGGGGCCAACGTCCTGACTTTC. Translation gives CAWSPGRDSGANVLTF.